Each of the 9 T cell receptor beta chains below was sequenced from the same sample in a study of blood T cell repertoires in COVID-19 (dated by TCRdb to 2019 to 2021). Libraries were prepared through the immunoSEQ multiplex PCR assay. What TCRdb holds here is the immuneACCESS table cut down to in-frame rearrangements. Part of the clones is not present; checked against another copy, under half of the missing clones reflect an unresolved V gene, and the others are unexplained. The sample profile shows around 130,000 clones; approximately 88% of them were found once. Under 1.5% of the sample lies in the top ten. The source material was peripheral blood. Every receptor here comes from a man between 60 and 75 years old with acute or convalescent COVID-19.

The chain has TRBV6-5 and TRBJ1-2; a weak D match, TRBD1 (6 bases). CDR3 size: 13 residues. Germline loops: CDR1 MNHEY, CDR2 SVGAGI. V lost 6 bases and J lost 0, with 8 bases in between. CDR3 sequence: CASRDSTNYGYTF. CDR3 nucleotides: TGTGCCAGCAGGGACAGTACTAACTATGGCTACACCTTC.

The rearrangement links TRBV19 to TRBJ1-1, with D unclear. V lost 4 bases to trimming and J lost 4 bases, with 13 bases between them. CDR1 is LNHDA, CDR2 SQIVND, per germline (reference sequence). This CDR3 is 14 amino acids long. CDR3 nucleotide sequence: TGTGCCAGTAGTACACCCCGGGTAGGCACTGAAGCTTTCTTT. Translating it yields CASSTPRVGTEAFF.

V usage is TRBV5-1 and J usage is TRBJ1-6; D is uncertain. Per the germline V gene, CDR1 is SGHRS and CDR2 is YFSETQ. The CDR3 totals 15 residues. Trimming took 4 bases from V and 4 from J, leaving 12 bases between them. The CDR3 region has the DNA TGCGCCAGCAGCCCGGCCACAGATTATAATTCACCCCTCCACTTT. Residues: CASSPATDYNSPLHF.

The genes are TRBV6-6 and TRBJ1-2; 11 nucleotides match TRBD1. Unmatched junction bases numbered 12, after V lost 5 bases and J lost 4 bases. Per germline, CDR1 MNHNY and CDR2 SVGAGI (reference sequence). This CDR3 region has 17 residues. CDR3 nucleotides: TGTGCCAGCAGTCCTAGGACAGGGGGCGCGTTCTCCTATGGCTACACCTTC. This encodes CASSPRTGGAFSYGYTF.

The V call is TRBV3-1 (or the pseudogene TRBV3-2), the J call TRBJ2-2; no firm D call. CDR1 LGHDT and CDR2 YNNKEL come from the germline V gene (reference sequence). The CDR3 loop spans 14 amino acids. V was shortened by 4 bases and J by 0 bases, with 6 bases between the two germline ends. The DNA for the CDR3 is TGTGCCAGCAGCCTGGGCCCGAACACCGGGGAGCTGTTTTTT. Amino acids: CASSLGPNTGELFF.

This chain's CDR3 is CASSSRGPGYYEQYF. DNA of the CDR3: TGTGCCAGCAGTTCCAGGGGGCCAGGATACTACGAGCAGTACTTC. The chain combines TRBV6-6 with TRBJ2-7; 8 bases match TRBD1. The CDR3 is 15 amino acids. V lost 4 bases and J lost 3; bases outside the gene matches: 8. Germline CDR1 and CDR2: MNHNY and SVGAGI (reference sequence).

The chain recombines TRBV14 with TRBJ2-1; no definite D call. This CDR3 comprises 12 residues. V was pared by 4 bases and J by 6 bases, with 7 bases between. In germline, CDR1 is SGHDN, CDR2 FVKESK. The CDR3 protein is CASSPHSNEQFF. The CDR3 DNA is TGTGCCAGCAGCCCCCATAGCAATGAGCAGTTCTTC.

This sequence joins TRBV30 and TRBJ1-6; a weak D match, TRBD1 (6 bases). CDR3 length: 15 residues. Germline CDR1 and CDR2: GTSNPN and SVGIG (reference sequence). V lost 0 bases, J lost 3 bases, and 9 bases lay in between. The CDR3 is CAWSVKGVYNSPLHF. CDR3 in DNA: TGTGCCTGGAGTGTAAAGGGGGTCTATAATTCACCCCTCCACTTT.

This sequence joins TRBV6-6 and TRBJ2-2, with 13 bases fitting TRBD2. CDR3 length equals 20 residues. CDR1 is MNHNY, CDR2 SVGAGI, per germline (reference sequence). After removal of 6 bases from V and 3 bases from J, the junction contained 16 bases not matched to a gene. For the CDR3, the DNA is TGTGCCAGCAGCCGTCGACCCACTAGCGGGGGGGCCCTTGACACCGGGGAGCTGTTTTTT. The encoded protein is CASSRRPTSGGALDTGELFF.